The clone carrying this TCR beta chain was observed at least ten times. Its antigen is unknown. The data originate from a study of T cells in Graves' hyperthyroidism and ophthalmopathy. Diagnostic decisions used clinical symptoms, serum thyroxine and TRAb, thyroid ultrasound and orbital computed tomography. Whole-study findings and limits: Most thyroid clonotypes with frequency above 0.001 were detected in blood.

Amplification targeted TCR beta CDR3 regions from RNA transcripts. A first-round RT-PCR of the TCR CDR3 used the HTBI primer set. MiXCR, run by TCRdb on the multiplex PCR reads, gives a single entry per CDR3 protein. The data show 500,000 or so distinct CDR3 sequences, approximately 17% seen once. The receptor comes from a woman aged 18-29 years with Graves' ophthalmopathy. Sequencing was performed on blood.

CDR3 residues: CASSLAPMTGDEAFF. Here the CDR3 DNA reads TGTGCCAGCAGCTTAGCCCCGATGACAGGGGATGAAGCTTTCTTT. The V gene is TRBV11-2, the J gene TRBJ1-1; 8 bases are a match to TRBD1. V shed 1 base and J 7 bases; nucleotides not matched to a gene: 8. The CDR3 consists of 15 residues. The germline V gene encodes CDR1 SGHAT and CDR2 FQNNGV.